A selection of T cell receptor beta chains follows, all from one sample in a study of CD8 T cells in ankylosing spondylitis. TCRdb recomputed calls from the 5' RACE reads with MiXCR, one row per CDR3 protein. The sample records hundreds of thousands of distinct CDR3 sequences, 12% being singletons. The sequencing sample was made of blood, either unsorted or a sorted T cell fraction (not recorded which). The receptors stem from a male donor with ankylosing spondylitis. Each CDR3 is given with its conserved first and last residue. D genes are given only for firm matches. The size field is filled for only some rows; it gives once, few, many or a size class.

cdr3_nt: TGTGCCAGCAGACCGACAGCGAGCAATGAGCAGTTCTTC
cdr3_aa: CASRPTASNEQFF
j_call: TRBJ2-1
clone_size: few
d_call: -
v_call: TRBV27

cdr3_nt: TGCGCCAGCAGCTTGCCATCTGGGACATCGTCCTACGAGCAGTACTTC
cdr3_aa: CASSLPSGTSSYEQYF
j_call: TRBJ2-7
clone_size: few
d_call: -
v_call: TRBV5-1

cdr3_nt: TGCGCCAGCAGCCAAGAGTGGAATAGCGGGACAGATACGCAGTATTTT
cdr3_aa: CASSQEWNSGTDTQYF
j_call: TRBJ2-3
clone_size: few
d_call: TRBD2
v_call: TRBV4-3

cdr3_nt: TGTGCCAGCTCACCACTCCTAGGATCCGAGCAGTACTTC
cdr3_aa: CASSPLLGSEQYF
j_call: TRBJ2-7
clone_size: -
d_call: -
v_call: TRBV18

cdr3_nt: TGCGCCAGCAGTGAGCCGGGACAGGGAATCAATGAGCAGTTCTTC
cdr3_aa: CASSEPGQGINEQFF
j_call: TRBJ2-1
clone_size: -
d_call: TRBD1
v_call: TRBV10-1

cdr3_nt: TGTGCCAGCAGCTCTCCGGGACTAGCGGGTCTTAGCACAGATACGCAGTATTTT
cdr3_aa: CASSSPGLAGLSTDTQYF
j_call: TRBJ2-3
clone_size: few
d_call: TRBD2
v_call: TRBV5-6

cdr3_nt: TGTGCCAGCTCGCCCGTCGGGGTAGTGACAGATACGCAGTATTTT
cdr3_aa: CASSPVGVVTDTQYF
j_call: TRBJ2-3
clone_size: -
d_call: -
v_call: TRBV18

cdr3_nt: TGCAGTGCCCAGCTAGCGGGGGGCCGATATCTTGAGACCCAGTACTTC
cdr3_aa: CSAQLAGGRYLETQYF
j_call: TRBJ2-5
clone_size: few
d_call: TRBD2
v_call: TRBV20-1

cdr3_nt: TGTGCCAGCAGTCCCCGGACTACACGGAATAACTATGGCTACACCTTC
cdr3_aa: CASSPRTTRNNYGYTF
j_call: TRBJ1-2
clone_size: many
d_call: -
v_call: TRBV6-2/TRBV6-3

cdr3_nt: TGCAGTGCTAGAGCCCCAGGGCAAACTAGCACAGATACGCAGTATTTT
cdr3_aa: CSARAPGQTSTDTQYF
j_call: TRBJ2-3
clone_size: few
d_call: -
v_call: TRBV20-1

cdr3_nt: TGTGCCAGCAGCTACGGGACAGGGATACCATTAGCAAATCAGCCCCAGCATTTT
cdr3_aa: CASSYGTGIPLANQPQHF
j_call: TRBJ1-5
clone_size: many
d_call: TRBD1
v_call: TRBV6-2/TRBV6-3

cdr3_nt: TGTGCCAGCAGTTACTCACAGGGGGGCCCCCCCGGTGAGCAGTTCTTC
cdr3_aa: CASSYSQGGPPGEQFF
j_call: TRBJ2-1
clone_size: -
d_call: TRBD1
v_call: TRBV6-5

cdr3_nt: TGCGCCAGCAGCCAAGAAAACCGGGCGCGCGGCTACACCTTC
cdr3_aa: CASSQENRARGYTF
j_call: TRBJ1-2
clone_size: -
d_call: -
v_call: TRBV4-3

cdr3_nt: TGTGCCTGGAGTGTAAACCCCCCCCCAGGGACCGGGGAGCTGTTTTTT
cdr3_aa: CAWSVNPPPGTGELFF
j_call: TRBJ2-2
clone_size: few
d_call: -
v_call: TRBV30

cdr3_nt: TGTGCCAGCGATGACACAGGGCGCTACACCTTC
cdr3_aa: CASDDTGRYTF
j_call: TRBJ1-2
clone_size: many
d_call: -
v_call: TRBV25-1

cdr3_nt: TGTGCCAGCAGCCAGTCTTTGCGTGTGGGACTTGCCTACAATGAGCAGTTCTTC
cdr3_aa: CASSQSLRVGLAYNEQFF
j_call: TRBJ2-1
clone_size: -
d_call: -
v_call: TRBV3-1

cdr3_nt: TGCAGTGCTAGAGATCAGAGGGGTCCGGCTGAAGCTTTCTTT
cdr3_aa: CSARDQRGPAEAFF
j_call: TRBJ1-1
clone_size: few
d_call: -
v_call: TRBV20-1

cdr3_nt: TGTGCCAGCAGCTTATATGGGGGGGGCACTGAAGCTTTCTTT
cdr3_aa: CASSLYGGGTEAFF
j_call: TRBJ1-1
clone_size: -
d_call: -
v_call: TRBV7-2

cdr3_nt: TGCGCCAGCAGCTTTTACGGACATGGCTACACCTTC
cdr3_aa: CASSFYGHGYTF
j_call: TRBJ1-2
clone_size: -
d_call: -
v_call: TRBV5-1

cdr3_nt: TGTGCCAGCAGTCGGGACTCCGGCAATCAGCCCCAGCATTTT
cdr3_aa: CASSRDSGNQPQHF
j_call: TRBJ1-5
clone_size: few
d_call: -
v_call: TRBV7-2

cdr3_nt: TGTGCCAGCACCAGGACTAGCGGGGCTTACAATGAGCAGTTCTTC
cdr3_aa: CASTRTSGAYNEQFF
j_call: TRBJ2-1
clone_size: few
d_call: TRBD2
v_call: TRBV12-3/TRBV12-4

cdr3_nt: TGTGCCACGGCCACAGGGGTAGTCACCTACGAGCAGTACTTC
cdr3_aa: CATATGVVTYEQYF
j_call: TRBJ2-7
clone_size: few
d_call: TRBD1
v_call: TRBV5-5

cdr3_nt: TGCGCCAGCAGCTCTACAGGTACTGGGGCCAACGTCCTGACTTTC
cdr3_aa: CASSSTGTGANVLTF
j_call: TRBJ2-6
clone_size: many
d_call: -
v_call: TRBV5-1

cdr3_nt: TGTGCCAGCAGCGTAGTGGGCAGGGAGGTGGGGGGTTCCGAGCAGTACTTC
cdr3_aa: CASSVVGREVGGSEQYF
j_call: TRBJ2-7
clone_size: -
d_call: -
v_call: TRBV9

cdr3_nt: TGTGCCAGCAGGGAAACGGACGGAGAGCAGTACTTC
cdr3_aa: CASRETDGEQYF
j_call: TRBJ2-7
clone_size: few
d_call: -
v_call: TRBV6-6

cdr3_nt: TGCAGTGCGCAGACGGGGCTTAACTATGGCTACACCTTC
cdr3_aa: CSAQTGLNYGYTF
j_call: TRBJ1-2
clone_size: -
d_call: -
v_call: TRBV20-1

cdr3_nt: TGCGCCAGCAGCCAAGGGGACCAGAACACTGAAGCTTTCTTT
cdr3_aa: CASSQGDQNTEAFF
j_call: TRBJ1-1
clone_size: -
d_call: -
v_call: TRBV5-1

cdr3_nt: TGTGCCAGCAGCCCCGGGACAGGGAAAAGCTCTGGGGCCAACGTCCTTACTTTC
cdr3_aa: CASSPGTGKSSGANVLTF
j_call: TRBJ2-6
clone_size: -
d_call: TRBD1
v_call: TRBV7-3

cdr3_nt: TGTGCCAGCAGTTGGGGGGCAGGGCAAGAGACCCAGTACTTC
cdr3_aa: CASSWGAGQETQYF
j_call: TRBJ2-5
clone_size: few
d_call: -
v_call: TRBV28

cdr3_nt: TGCGCCAGCAGCTTGGCGGTGGGGGTAGCGGGGGGGCCCCACAATGAGCAGTTCTTC
cdr3_aa: CASSLAVGVAGGPHNEQFF
j_call: TRBJ2-1
clone_size: -
d_call: TRBD2
v_call: TRBV5-1

cdr3_nt: TGTGCCAGCAGCTCACCGGGATGGCAGGGTCAAGAGACCCAGTACTTC
cdr3_aa: CASSSPGWQGQETQYF
j_call: TRBJ2-5
clone_size: few
d_call: -
v_call: TRBV28

cdr3_nt: TGTGCCAGCAGCCTCAACCGGGACAGGGAAGGGGATACGCAGTATTTT
cdr3_aa: CASSLNRDREGDTQYF
j_call: TRBJ2-3
clone_size: many
d_call: TRBD1
v_call: TRBV3-1

cdr3_nt: TGCGCCAGCAGCCAAGATTTCGCCGAGCGGCCTTCTTTCTTC
cdr3_aa: CASSQDFAERPSFF
j_call: TRBJ2-1
clone_size: -
d_call: -
v_call: TRBV4-3

cdr3_nt: TGTGCCAGCAGCTCCTTACACAGGGAAACCGGGGAGCTGTTTTTT
cdr3_aa: CASSSLHRETGELFF
j_call: TRBJ2-2
clone_size: few
d_call: -
v_call: TRBV5-5

cdr3_nt: TGTGCCATCAGTGACCTCACGAGGGGAGGCTCCTACGAGCAGTACTTC
cdr3_aa: CAISDLTRGGSYEQYF
j_call: TRBJ2-7
clone_size: -
d_call: -
v_call: TRBV10-3

cdr3_nt: TGCAGTGCCGACAGGGGGGTAGAGACCCAGTACTTC
cdr3_aa: CSADRGVETQYF
j_call: TRBJ2-5
clone_size: -
d_call: TRBD1
v_call: TRBV20-1

cdr3_nt: TGCAGTGCTTCCTGGGGAGGAGACCGCTACGAGCAGTACTTC
cdr3_aa: CSASWGGDRYEQYF
j_call: TRBJ2-7
clone_size: -
d_call: -
v_call: TRBV20-1

cdr3_nt: TGCGCCAGCAGCTCCTTAGCAGGGGGCTCTGGCTACACCTTC
cdr3_aa: CASSSLAGGSGYTF
j_call: TRBJ1-2
clone_size: many
d_call: TRBD1
v_call: TRBV5-1

cdr3_nt: TGTGCCAGCAGCCCCAGCGTCTCTAACTATGGCTACACCTTC
cdr3_aa: CASSPSVSNYGYTF
j_call: TRBJ1-2
clone_size: many
d_call: -
v_call: TRBV9

cdr3_nt: TGTGCCAGCAGGGACTTACAGGGGTACACCGGGGAGCTGTTTTTT
cdr3_aa: CASRDLQGYTGELFF
j_call: TRBJ2-2
clone_size: few
d_call: TRBD1
v_call: TRBV6-1

cdr3_nt: TGCAGTGCTAGAGAGCACGGGGGGGACGACAATGAGCAGTTCTTC
cdr3_aa: CSAREHGGDDNEQFF
j_call: TRBJ2-1
clone_size: few
d_call: TRBD2
v_call: TRBV20-1